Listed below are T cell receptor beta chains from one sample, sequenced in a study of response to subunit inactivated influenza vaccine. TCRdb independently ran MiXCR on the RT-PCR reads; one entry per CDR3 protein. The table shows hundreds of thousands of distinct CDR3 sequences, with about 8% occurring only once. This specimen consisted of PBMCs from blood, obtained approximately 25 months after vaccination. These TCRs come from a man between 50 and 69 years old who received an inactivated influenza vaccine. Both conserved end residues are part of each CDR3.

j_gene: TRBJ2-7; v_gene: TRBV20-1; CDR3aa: CSAREPGGLPYEQYF
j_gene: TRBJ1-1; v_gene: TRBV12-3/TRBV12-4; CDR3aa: CASSLGHQNTEAFF
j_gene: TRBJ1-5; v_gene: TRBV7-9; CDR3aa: CASSSQTGRSNQPQHF
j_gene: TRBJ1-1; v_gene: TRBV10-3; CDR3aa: CAISGSPGDTEAFF
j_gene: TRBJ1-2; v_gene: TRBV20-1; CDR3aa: CSAGPALYGYTF
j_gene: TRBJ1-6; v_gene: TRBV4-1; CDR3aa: CASSPYPSGGIDNSPLHF
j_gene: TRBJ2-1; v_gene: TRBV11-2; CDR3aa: CASSLDLSGRAPGEQFF
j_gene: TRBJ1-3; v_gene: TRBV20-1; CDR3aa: CSARDVVNSGNTIYF
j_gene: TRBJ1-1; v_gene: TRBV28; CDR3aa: CASSLRGGPKAEAFF
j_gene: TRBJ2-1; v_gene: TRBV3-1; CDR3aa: CASRRGWDYNEQFF
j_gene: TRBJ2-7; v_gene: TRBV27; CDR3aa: CASSLAGMTSEQYF
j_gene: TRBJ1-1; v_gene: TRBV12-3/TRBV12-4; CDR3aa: CASSKTGASRNTEAFF
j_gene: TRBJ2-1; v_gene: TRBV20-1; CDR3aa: CSASPSGNYNEQFF
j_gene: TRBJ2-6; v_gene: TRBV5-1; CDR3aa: CASSEQGTGANVLTF
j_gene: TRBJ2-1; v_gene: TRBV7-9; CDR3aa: CASSPGGFYNEQFF
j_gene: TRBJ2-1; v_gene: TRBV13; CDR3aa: CASSLGIDEQFF
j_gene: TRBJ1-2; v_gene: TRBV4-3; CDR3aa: CASSQDRGRDGYTF
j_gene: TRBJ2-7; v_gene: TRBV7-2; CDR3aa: CASSTPLAPQYF
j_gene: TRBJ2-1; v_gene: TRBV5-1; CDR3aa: CASSADSPSWEQFF
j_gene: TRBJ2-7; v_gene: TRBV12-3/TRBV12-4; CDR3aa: CASSLVESGEQYF
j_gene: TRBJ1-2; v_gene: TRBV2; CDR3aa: CASSDVGVYGYTF
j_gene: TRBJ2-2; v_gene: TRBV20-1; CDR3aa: CSASGFHGELFF
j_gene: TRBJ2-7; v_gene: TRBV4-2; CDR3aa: CASSQDPLTNEQYF
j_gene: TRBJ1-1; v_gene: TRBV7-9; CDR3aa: CASSFSSEAFF
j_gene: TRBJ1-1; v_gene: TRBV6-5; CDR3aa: CASSFLQGSTEAFF
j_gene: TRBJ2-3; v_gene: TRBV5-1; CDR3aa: CATAGGLTDTQYF
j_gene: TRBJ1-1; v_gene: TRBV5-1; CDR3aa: CASSLGTGEGAFF
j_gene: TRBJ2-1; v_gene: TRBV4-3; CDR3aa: CASSQDWTGKPWEQFF
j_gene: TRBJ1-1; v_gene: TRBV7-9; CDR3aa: CASSRSRTEAFF
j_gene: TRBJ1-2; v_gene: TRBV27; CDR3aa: CASSLHGQGNYGYTF